This paragraph reports one T cell receptor beta chain. This sample was taken from a study of early T cells in non-severe SARS-CoV-2 infection. Study-wide context: Bulk RNA from unsorted whole blood was sequenced; chains were unpaired.

The protocol attached unique molecular identifiers to individual cDNA molecules. TCRdb fed the 5' RACE reads into MiXCR, producing one record per CDR3 protein. The data show around 84,000 distinct CDR3 sequences, around 9.3% seen once. This CDR3 spans 15 amino acids. Trimming removed 4 bases from V and 3 bases from J, with 16 bases in between. CDR1 MGHRA and CDR2 YSYEKL come from the germline V gene. The rearrangement uses TRBV4-1 and TRBJ2-7; TRBD2 is a possible D gene (5 bases). The source was whole blood, collected at baseline. The source is an adult who was a healthcare worker with PCR-confirmed SARS-CoV-2 infection or an uninfected control (not recorded which). The CDR3 sequence is CASSRRTGKFYEQYF. The CDR3 DNA reads TGCGCCAGCAGCCGAAGAACCGGGAAGTTCTACGAGCAGTACTTC.